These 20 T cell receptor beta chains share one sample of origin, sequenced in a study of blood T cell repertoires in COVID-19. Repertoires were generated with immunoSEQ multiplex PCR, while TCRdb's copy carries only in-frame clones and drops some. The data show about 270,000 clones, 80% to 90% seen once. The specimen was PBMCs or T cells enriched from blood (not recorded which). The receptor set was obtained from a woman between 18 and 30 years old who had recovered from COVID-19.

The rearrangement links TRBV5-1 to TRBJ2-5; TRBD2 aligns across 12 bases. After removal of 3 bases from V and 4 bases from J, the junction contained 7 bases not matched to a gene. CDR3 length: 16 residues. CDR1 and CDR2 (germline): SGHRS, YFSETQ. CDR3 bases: TGCGCCAGCAGCTCCGGACTAGCGGGGTCTGGAGAGACCCAGTACTTC. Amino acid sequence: CASSSGLAGSGETQYF.

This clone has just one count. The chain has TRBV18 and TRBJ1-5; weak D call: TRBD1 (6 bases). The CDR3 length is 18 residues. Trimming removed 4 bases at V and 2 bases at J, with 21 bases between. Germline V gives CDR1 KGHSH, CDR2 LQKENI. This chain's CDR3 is CASSLIDAGARGNQPQHF. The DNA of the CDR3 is TGTGCCAGCTCACTAATCGACGCGGGGGCGCGCGGCAATCAGCCCCAGCATTTT.

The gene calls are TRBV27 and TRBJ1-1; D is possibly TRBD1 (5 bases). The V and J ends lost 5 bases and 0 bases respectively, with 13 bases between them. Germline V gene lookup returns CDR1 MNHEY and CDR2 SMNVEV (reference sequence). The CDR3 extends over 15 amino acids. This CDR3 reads CASSLRGEVNTEAFF. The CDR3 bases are TGTGCCAGCAGTCTCAGAGGGGAGGTGAACACTGAAGCTTTCTTT.

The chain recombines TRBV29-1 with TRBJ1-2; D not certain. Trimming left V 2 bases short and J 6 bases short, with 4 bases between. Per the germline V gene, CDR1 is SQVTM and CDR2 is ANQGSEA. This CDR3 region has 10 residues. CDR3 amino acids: CSVESDGYTF. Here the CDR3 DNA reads TGCAGCGTTGAATCGGATGGCTACACCTTC. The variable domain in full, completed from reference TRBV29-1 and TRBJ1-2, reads SAVISQKPSRDICQRGTSLTIQCQVDSQVTMMFWYRQQPGQSLTLIATANQGSEATYESGFVIDKFPISRPNLTFSTLTVSNMSPEDSSIYLCSVESDGYTFGSGTRLTVV.

The CDR3 DNA is TGTGCCACCAGCCCAGAGGTTAGGGGGAATAATGAAAAACTGTTTTTT. Its translation: CATSPEVRGNNEKLFF. The rearrangement joins TRBV15 to TRBJ1-4; a weak D match, TRBD1 (6 bases). This CDR3 is built from 16 residues. The ends were cut back, 5 bases at V and 4 bases at J, with 17 bases in the middle. Germline V CDR1 and CDR2: LNHNV, YYDKDF (reference sequence).

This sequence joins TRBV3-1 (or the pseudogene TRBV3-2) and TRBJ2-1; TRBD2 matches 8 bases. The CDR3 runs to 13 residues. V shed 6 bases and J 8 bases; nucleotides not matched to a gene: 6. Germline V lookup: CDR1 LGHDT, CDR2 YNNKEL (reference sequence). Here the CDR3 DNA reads TGTGCCAGCAGTTACGGGGGGGCTTATGAGCAGTTCTTC. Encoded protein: CASSYGGAYEQFF.

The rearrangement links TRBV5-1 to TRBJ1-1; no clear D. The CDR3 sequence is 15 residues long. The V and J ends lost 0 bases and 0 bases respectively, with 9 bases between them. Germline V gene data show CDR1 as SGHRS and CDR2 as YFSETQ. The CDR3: CASSLEIRLNTEAFF. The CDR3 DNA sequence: TGCGCCAGCAGCTTGGAGATACGGTTGAACACTGAAGCTTTCTTT.

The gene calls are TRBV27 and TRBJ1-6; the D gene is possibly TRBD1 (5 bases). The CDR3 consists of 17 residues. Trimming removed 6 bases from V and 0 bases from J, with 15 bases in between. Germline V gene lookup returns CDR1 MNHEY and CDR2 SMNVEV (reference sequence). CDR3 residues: CASSRDWGSSYNSPLHF. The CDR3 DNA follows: TGTGCCAGCAGCCGGGACTGGGGGAGCTCCTATAATTCACCCCTCCACTTT.

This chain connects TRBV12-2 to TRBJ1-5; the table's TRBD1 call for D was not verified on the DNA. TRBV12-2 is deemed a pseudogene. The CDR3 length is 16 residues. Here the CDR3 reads CASRLVFDSDNQPQHF. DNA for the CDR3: TGTGCAAGTCGCTTAGTGTTTGACAGTGACAATCAGCCCCAGCATTTT.

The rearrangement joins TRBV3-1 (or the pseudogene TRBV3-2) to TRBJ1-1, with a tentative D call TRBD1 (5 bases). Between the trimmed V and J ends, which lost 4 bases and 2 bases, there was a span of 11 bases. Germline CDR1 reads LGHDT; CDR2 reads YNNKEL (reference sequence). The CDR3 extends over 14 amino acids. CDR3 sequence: CASSPGQKNTEAFF. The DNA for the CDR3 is TGTGCCAGCAGCCCTGGACAAAAAAACACTGAAGCTTTCTTT.

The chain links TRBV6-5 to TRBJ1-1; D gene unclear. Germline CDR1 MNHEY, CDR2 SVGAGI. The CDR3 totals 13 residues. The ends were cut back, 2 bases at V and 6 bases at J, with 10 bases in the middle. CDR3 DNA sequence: TGTGCCAGCAGTTACGAGACAAGATCTGAAGCTTTCTTT. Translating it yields CASSYETRSEAFF.

The CDR3 DNA sequence: TGCGCCAGCAGCCTGGACTTGTCAACCGGGGAGCTGTTTTTT. Translation gives CASSLDLSTGELFF. This sequence joins TRBV5-1 and TRBJ2-2; TRBD2 might be the D (5 bases). The CDR3 sequence is 14 residues long. CDR1 and CDR2 from the germline V gene are SGHRS and YFSETQ. Trimming shortened V by 4 bases and J by 5 bases, and 12 bases separated the two germline ends.

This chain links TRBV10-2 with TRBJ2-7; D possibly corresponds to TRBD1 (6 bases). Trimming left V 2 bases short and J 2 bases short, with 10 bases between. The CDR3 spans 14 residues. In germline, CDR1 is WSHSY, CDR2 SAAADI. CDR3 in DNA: TGCGCCAGCAGTGAGGGGGACATGACCTACGAGCAGTACTTC. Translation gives CASSEGDMTYEQYF.

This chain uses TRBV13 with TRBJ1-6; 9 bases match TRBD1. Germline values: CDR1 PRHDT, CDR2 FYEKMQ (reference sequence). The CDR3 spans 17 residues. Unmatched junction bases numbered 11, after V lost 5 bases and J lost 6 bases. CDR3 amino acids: CASSRTGQGKGNSPLHF. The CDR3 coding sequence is TGTGCCAGCAGCCGGACCGGACAGGGGAAGGGTAATTCACCCCTCCACTTT.

In DNA form, the CDR3 reads TGTGCCAGCAGCCAAGAGAGCTTGTACAGGGGGCTGAACACTGAAGCTTTCTTT. Its protein product is CASSQESLYRGLNTEAFF. The V call is TRBV3-1 (or the pseudogene TRBV3-2), the J call TRBJ1-1, with 9 bases lining up with TRBD1. V gave up 0 bases and J gave up 0 bases; unmatched junction bases: 8. The CDR3 is 18 residues long. The germline gives CDR1 LGHDT, CDR2 YNNKEL (reference sequence).

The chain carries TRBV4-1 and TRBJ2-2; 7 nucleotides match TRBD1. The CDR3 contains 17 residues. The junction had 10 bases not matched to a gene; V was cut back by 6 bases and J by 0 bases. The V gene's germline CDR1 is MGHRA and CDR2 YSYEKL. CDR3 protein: CASSRDSERANTGELFF. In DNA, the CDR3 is TGCGCCAGCAGTCGGGACAGCGAGAGAGCGAACACCGGGGAGCTGTTTTTT.

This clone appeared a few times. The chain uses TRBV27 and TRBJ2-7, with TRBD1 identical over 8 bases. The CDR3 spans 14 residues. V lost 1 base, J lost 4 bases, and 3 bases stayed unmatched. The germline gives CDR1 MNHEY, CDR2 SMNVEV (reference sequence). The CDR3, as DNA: TGTGCCAGCAGTTTATGGCAGGGGGCTTACGAGCAGTACTTC. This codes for CASSLWQGAYEQYF.

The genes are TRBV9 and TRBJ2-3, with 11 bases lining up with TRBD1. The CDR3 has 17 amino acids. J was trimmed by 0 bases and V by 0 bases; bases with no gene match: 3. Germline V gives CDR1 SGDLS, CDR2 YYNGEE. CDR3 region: CASSVEGTGGSTDTQYF. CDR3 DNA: TGTGCCAGCAGCGTAGAAGGGACAGGGGGAAGCACAGATACGCAGTATTTT. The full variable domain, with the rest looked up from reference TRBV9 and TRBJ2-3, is DSGVTQTPKHLITATGQRVTLRCSPRSGDLSVYWYQQSLDQGLQFLIQYYNGEERAKGNILERFSAQQFPDLHSELNLSSLELGDSALYFCASSVEGTGGSTDTQYFGPGTRLTVL.

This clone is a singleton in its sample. In nucleotides, the CDR3 is TGCGCCAGCAGCCAGGGACAGGGGGGACCTTATAGCAATCAGCCCCAGCATTTT. Translating gives CASSQGQGGPYSNQPQHF. The rearrangement uses TRBV5-1 and TRBJ1-5, with 11 nucleotides matching TRBD1. The CDR3 contains 18 residues. With 4 bases clipped from V and 0 bases from J, the junction kept 9 bases outside the gene matches. Germline V lookup: CDR1 SGHRS, CDR2 YFSETQ.

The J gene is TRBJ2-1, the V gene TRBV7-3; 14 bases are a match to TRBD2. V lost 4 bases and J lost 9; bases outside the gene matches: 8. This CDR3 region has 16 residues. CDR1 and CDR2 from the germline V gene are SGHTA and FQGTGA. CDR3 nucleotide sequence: TGTGCCAGCAGCTCGGGACTAGCGGGGGCCCCTACTGAGCAGTTCTTC. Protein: CASSSGLAGAPTEQFF.